These 14 T cell receptor beta chains came from one sample sequenced in a study of breast tumors, draining lymph nodes, adjacent tissues. Breast cancer patients provided tissue from their axillary draining lymph nodes. TCRdb itself ran the multiplex PCR reads through MiXCR, one entry per CDR3 protein. The data contain over 70,000 distinct CDR3 sequences, around 28% of them seen just once; the ten biggest clones take up 8.1%. Sequencing was done on a sample of axillary lymph node tissue. The receptors were gathered from a female donor with breast cancer. Some clones in this sample may be carry-over from other donors' samples.

In this sample, this clonotype turned up many times. The chain employs TRBV7-2 and TRBJ2-1; 8 bases line up with TRBD1. Per the germline V gene, CDR1 is SGHTA and CDR2 is FQGNSA. CDR3 length equals 13 residues. V lost 5 bases and J lost 9; bases outside the gene matches: 6. DNA for the CDR3: TGTGCCAGCAGCCCGGGACAGGCCGGTGAGCAGTTCTTC. It specifies CASSPGQAGEQFF.

This clonotype showed up many times. The chain is built from TRBV20-1 and TRBJ2-7, with D perhaps given as TRBD1 or TRBD2 (5 bases each). CDR1 DFQATT and CDR2 SNEGSKA come from the germline V gene (reference sequence). The germline V and J ends were trimmed by 5 bases and 0 bases, with 17 bases remaining between them. The CDR3 is 15 amino acids. CDR3: CSADETVGSSYEQYF. CDR3 nucleotides: TGCAGTGCTGACGAGACAGTTGGGAGCTCCTACGAGCAGTACTTC.

CDR3 bases: TGTGCCAGCAGACAGGGGGCTGATGGCTACACCATATATTTT. Its protein product is CASRQGADGYTIYF. The chain couples TRBV6-1 to TRBJ1-3, with 9 nucleotides matching TRBD1. The CDR3 has 14 residues. The germline V gene has CDR1 MNHNS and CDR2 SASEGT. V gave up 6 bases and J gave up 8 bases; unmatched junction bases: 8.

This clonotype was seen only once. A read error is likely, as this CDR3 ends without the conserved phenylalanine or tryptophan. The limits of the CDR3 on the DNA are not certain, so only TCRdb's listed CDR3 is given. The V call is TRBV6-6, the J call TRBJ1-3. Germline V gives CDR1 MNHNY, CDR2 SVGAGI (reference sequence). From its first to its last residue, the CDR3 has 8 amino acids. This CDR3 is CASRPLAA.

In the case of this clonotype: This could be a read error, since a much larger clone is one nucleotide away. The V call is TRBV20-1, the J call TRBJ1-1; 7 bases map to TRBD1. Per germline, CDR1 DFQATT and CDR2 SNEGSKA (reference sequence). This CDR3 region has 11 residues. CDR3 nucleotides: TGCAGTGCTCAGGGGGGCACTGAAGCTTCCTTT. Translated, it gives CSAQGGTEASF.

Many counts were recorded for this clonotype. The genes are TRBV30 and TRBJ1-2; D is perhaps TRBD1 (5 bases). This CDR3 spans 13 amino acids. Germline CDR1 GTSNPN, CDR2 SVGIG (reference sequence). Trimming pared 0 bases from V and 7 bases from J, leaving 12 bases between. In DNA, the CDR3 is TGTGCCTGGAGTGTGAGGACATGGGGTGGCTACACCTTC. This encodes CAWSVRTWGGYTF. Variable domain in full (rest from reference TRBV30 and TRBJ1-2): SQTIHQWPATLVQPVGSPLSLECTVEGTSNPNLYWYRQAAGRGLQLLFYSVGIGQISSEVPQNLSASRPQDRQFILSSKKLLLSDSGFYLCAWSVRTWGGYTFGSGTRLTVV.

Many counts were recorded for this clonotype. The chain combines TRBV12-3 or TRBV12-4 with TRBJ2-1, with unresolved D. The V gene lost 6 bases and the J gene lost 8 bases, with 14 bases spanning the gap. The CDR3 runs 13 residues. CDR3 nucleotide sequence: TGTGCCAGCAGGCCCCGGTACGTTTATGAGCAGTTCTTC. Translated, it gives CASRPRYVYEQFF.

This clonotype was counted ten times or more. The chain is built from TRBV7-9 and TRBJ2-7; D is undetermined. CDR1 and CDR2 (germline): SEHNR, FQNEAQ (reference sequence). With 5 bases removed from V and 4 bases from J, the gap between germline ends came to 6 bases. This CDR3 has 11 amino acids. The CDR3 sequence is CASSTTYEQYF. For the CDR3, the DNA is TGTGCCAGCAGCACCACTTACGAGCAGTACTTC.

This clonotype occurred many times. The V gene is TRBV20-1, the J gene TRBJ2-1; 7 bases map to TRBD2. This CDR3 contains 15 residues. From germline, CDR1 is DFQATT and CDR2 SNEGSKA (reference sequence). The J segment lost 6 bases and the V segment lost 4 bases, leaving 12 bases of the junction unmatched. Written as DNA, the CDR3 is TGCAGTGCTACCCCTTTGCGGGAGAGTGGCAATGAGCAGTTCTTC. It encodes CSATPLRESGNEQFF.

This clonotype was picked up many times. A read error is possible here, since a much larger clone lies one base away. The V gene is TRBV12-3 or TRBV12-4, the J gene TRBJ2-7; 7 nucleotides agree with TRBD2. This CDR3 comprises 13 residues. V dropped 3 bases and J dropped 6; count of bases not matched to a gene: 5. The CDR3: CASSFTGGSEQYF. CDR3 bases: TGTGCCAGCAGTTTCACGGGCGGGAGCGAGCAGTACTTC.

This clonotype turned up a few times. The chain combines TRBV19 with TRBJ2-3, with 10 bases identical to TRBD1. V trimming: 9 bases; J trimming: 0 bases; junction bases outside the gene matches: 21. The CDR3 is 20 residues long. Germline V lookup: CDR1 LNHDA, CDR2 SQIVND (reference sequence). CDR3 DNA sequence: TGTGCCAGCAGTTTAGGAGCCGGGACAGGGGAACCCTATAGCACAGATACGCAGTATTTT. This gives the protein CASSLGAGTGEPYSTDTQYF. Complete variable domain (other parts from reference TRBV19 and TRBJ2-3): DGGITQSPKYLFRKEGQNVTLSCEQNLNHDAMYWYRQDPGQGLRLIYYSQIVNDFQKGDIAEGYSVSREKKESFPLTVTSAQKNPTAFYLCASSLGAGTGEPYSTDTQYFGPGTRLTVL.

For this clonotype: The junction does not match germline at one end; this may be a read error. The CDR3 is CSARRDRISGSTIYF. The CDR3 nucleotides are TGCAGCGCTAGGAGGGACCGAATCTCTGGAAGCACCATATATTTT. The gene calls are TRBV20-1 and TRBJ1-3; a weak D match, TRBD1 (5 bases). The CDR3 sequence is 15 residues long. CDR1 and CDR2 from the germline V gene are DFQATT and SNEGSKA (reference sequence).

This clonotype showed up just a few times. The gene calls are TRBV6-2 or TRBV6-3 and TRBJ2-1; D could derive from TRBD1 or TRBD2 (5 bases each). The V and J ends lost 8 bases and 2 bases respectively, with 10 bases between them. The length of the CDR3 is 13 residues. Looked up from germline, CDR1 is MNHEY and CDR2 is SVGEGT. The CDR3 spells CASQGEPYNEQFF. For the CDR3, the DNA is TGTGCCAGCCAGGGAGAGCCCTACAATGAGCAGTTCTTC.

There are many counts of this clonotype. The chain uses TRBV11-3 and TRBJ2-7; TRBD1 agrees at 8 bases. V trimming: 3 bases; J trimming: 3 bases; junction bases outside the gene matches: 4. This CDR3 is built from 14 residues. Germline assignment: CDR1 SGHNT and CDR2 YENEEA. In DNA, the CDR3 is TGTGCCAGCAGCTTGGCAGGACAGGGCTACGAGCAGTACTTC. Its protein product is CASSLAGQGYEQYF.